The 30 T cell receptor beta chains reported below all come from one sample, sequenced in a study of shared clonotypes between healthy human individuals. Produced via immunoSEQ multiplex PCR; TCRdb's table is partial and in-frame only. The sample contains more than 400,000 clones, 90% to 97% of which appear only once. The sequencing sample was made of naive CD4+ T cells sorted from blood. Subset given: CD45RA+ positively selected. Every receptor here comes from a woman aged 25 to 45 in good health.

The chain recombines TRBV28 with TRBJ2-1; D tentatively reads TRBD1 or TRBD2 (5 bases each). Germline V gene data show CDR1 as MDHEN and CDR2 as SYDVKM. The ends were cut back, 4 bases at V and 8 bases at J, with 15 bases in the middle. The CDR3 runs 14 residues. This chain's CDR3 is CASSWWGSRYEQFF. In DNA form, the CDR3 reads TGTGCCAGCAGTTGGTGGGGGAGTCGTTATGAGCAGTTCTTC.

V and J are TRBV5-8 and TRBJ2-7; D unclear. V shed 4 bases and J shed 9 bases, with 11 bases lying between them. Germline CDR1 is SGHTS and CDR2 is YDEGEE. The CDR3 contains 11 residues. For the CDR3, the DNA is TGTGCCAGCAGCAAGGTCCCCGTGCAGTACTTC. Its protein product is CASSKVPVQYF. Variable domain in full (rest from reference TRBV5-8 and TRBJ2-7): EAGVTQSPTHLIKTRGQQATLRCSPISGHTSVYWYQQALGLGLQFLLWYDEGEERNRGNFPPRFSGRQFPNYSSELNVNALELEDSALYLCASSKVPVQYFGPGTRLTVT.

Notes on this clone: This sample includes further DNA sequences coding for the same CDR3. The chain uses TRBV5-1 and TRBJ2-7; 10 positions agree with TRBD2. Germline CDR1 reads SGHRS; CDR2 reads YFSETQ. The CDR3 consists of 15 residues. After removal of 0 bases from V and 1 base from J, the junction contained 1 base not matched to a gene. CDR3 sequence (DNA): TGCGCCAGCAGCTTGGGACTAGCGGGTTCCTACGAGCAGTACTTC. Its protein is CASSLGLAGSYEQYF.

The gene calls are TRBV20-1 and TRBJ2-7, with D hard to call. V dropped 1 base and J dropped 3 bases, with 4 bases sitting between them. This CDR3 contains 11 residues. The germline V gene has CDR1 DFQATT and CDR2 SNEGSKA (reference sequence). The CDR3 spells CSARGSYEQYF. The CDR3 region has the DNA TGCAGTGCTAGAGGTAGCTACGAGCAGTACTTC.

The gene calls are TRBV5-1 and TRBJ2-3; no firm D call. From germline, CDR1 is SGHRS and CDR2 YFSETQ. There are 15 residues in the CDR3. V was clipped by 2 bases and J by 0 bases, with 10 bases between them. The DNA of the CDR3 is TGCGCCAGCAGCTTTTCGCTACCTAGCACAGATACGCAGTATTTT. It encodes CASSFSLPSTDTQYF.

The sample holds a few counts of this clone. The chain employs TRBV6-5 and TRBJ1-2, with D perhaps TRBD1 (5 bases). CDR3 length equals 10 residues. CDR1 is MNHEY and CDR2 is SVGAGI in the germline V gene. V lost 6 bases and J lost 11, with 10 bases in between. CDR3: CASRGEGYTF. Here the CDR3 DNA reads TGTGCCAGCAGGGGGGAAGGATACACCTTC.

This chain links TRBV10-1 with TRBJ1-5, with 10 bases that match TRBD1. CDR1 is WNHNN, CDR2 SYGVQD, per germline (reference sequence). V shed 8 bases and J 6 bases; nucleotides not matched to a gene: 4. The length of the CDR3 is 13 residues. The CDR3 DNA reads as TGCGCCAGCGACAGGGGGCTATGTCAGCCCCAGCATTTT. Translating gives CASDRGLCQPQHF.

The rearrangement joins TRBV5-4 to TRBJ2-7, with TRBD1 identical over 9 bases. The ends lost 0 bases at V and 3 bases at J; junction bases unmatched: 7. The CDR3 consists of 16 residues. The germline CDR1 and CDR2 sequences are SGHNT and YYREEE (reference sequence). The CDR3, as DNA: TGTGCCAGCAGCTTGGCCTTCGGGACAGGGAACTACGAGCAGTACTTC. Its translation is CASSLAFGTGNYEQYF.

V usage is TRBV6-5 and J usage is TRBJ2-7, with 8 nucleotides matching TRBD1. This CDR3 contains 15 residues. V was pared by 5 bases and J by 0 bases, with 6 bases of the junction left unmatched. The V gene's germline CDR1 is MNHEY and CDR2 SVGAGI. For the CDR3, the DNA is TGTGCCAGCAGTGTGGACAGGGTGGGCTCCTACGAGCAGTACTTC. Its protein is CASSVDRVGSYEQYF.

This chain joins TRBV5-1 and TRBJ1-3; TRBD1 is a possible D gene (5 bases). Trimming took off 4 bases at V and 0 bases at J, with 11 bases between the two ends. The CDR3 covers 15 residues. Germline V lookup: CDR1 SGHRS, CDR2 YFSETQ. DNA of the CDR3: TGCGCCAGCAGCCCAGCTGACAGCTCTGGAAACACCATATATTTT. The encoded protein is CASSPADSSGNTIYF.

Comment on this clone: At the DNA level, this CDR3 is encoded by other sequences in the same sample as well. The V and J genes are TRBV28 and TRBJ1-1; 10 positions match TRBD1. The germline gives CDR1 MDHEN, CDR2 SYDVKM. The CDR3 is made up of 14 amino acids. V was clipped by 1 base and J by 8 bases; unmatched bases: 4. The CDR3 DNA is TGTGCCAGCAGTTTATCGACAGGGGGCACAGAAGCTTTCTTT. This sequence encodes CASSLSTGGTEAFF.

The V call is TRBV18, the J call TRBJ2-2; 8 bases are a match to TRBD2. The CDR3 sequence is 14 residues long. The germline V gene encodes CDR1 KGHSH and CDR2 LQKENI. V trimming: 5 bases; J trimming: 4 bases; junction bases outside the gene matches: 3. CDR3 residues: CASSTAGATGELFF. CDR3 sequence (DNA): TGTGCCAGCTCAACAGCGGGAGCCACCGGGGAGCTGTTTTTT. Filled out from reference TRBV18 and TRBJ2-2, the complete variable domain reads NAGVMQNPRHLVRRRGQEARLRCSPMKGHSHVYWYRQLPEEGLKFMVYLQKENIIDESGMPKERFSAEFPKEGPSILRIQQVVRGDSAAYFCASSTAGATGELFFGEGSRLTVL.

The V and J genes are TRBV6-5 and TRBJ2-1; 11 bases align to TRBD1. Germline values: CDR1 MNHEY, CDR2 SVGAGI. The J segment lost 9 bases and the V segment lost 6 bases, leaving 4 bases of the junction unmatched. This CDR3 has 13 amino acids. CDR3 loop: CASRRTGGTEQFF. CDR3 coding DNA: TGTGCCAGCAGAAGGACAGGGGGCACTGAGCAGTTCTTC.

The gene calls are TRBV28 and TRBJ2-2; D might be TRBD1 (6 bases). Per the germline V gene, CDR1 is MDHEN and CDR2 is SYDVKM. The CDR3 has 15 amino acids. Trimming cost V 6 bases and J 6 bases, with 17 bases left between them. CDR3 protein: CASRTQGSGAGELFF. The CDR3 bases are TGTGCCAGCAGGACACAGGGTTCCGGCGCCGGGGAGCTGTTTTTT.

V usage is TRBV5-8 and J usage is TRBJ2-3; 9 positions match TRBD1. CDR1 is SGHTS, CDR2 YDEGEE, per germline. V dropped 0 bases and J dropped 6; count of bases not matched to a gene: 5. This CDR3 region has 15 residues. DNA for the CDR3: TGTGCCAGCAGCTTGGACAGGGGGCTGGGGGATACGCAGTATTTT. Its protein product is CASSLDRGLGDTQYF.

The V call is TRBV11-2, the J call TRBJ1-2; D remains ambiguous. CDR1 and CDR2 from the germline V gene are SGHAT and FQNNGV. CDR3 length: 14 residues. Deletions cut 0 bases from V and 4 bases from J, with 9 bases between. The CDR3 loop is CASSLDTPAYGYTF. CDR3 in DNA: TGTGCCAGCAGCTTAGACACCCCCGCCTATGGCTACACCTTC. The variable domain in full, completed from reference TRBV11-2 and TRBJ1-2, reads EAGVAQSPRYKIIEKRQSVAFWCNPISGHATLYWYQQILGQGPKLLIQFQNNGVVDDSQLPKDRFSAERLKGVDSTLKIQPAKLEDSAVYLCASSLDTPAYGYTFGSGTRLTVV.

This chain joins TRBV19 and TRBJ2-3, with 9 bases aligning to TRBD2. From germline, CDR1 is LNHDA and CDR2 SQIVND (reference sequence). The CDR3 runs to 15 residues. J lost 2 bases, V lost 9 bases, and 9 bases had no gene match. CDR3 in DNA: TGTGCCAGCCAGGTTGCGGGAGGGCCCACAGATACGCAGTATTTT. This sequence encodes CASQVAGGPTDTQYF.

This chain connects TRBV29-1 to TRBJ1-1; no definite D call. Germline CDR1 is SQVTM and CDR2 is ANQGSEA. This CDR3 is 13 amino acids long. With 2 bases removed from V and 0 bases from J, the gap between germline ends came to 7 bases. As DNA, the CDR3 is TGCAGCGTTGAACAACAGATGAACACTGAAGCTTTCTTT. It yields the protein CSVEQQMNTEAFF.

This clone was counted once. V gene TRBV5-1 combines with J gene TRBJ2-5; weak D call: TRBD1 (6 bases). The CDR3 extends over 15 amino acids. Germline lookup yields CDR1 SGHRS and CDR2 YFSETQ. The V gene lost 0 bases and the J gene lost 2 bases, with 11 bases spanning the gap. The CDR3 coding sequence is TGCGCCAGCAGCTTGGGTACAGGGAAGCAAGAGACCCAGTACTTC. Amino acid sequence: CASSLGTGKQETQYF.

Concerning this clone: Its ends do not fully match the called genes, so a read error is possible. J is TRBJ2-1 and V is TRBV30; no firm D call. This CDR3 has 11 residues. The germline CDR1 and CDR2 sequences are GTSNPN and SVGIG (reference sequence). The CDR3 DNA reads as TGTGCCTGGAGTCTTACGGGTGGGCGGCTCTTC. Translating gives CAWSLTGGRLF.

The CDR3 region is CASSRGVFTDTQYF. The CDR3 bases are TGTGCCAGCAGCCGTGGGGTTTTCACAGATACGCAGTATTTT. The chain is built from TRBV6-5 and TRBJ2-3; D is ambiguous. V was pared by 6 bases and J by 2 bases, with 12 bases between. CDR1 and CDR2 (germline): MNHEY, SVGAGI. The CDR3 length is 14 residues.

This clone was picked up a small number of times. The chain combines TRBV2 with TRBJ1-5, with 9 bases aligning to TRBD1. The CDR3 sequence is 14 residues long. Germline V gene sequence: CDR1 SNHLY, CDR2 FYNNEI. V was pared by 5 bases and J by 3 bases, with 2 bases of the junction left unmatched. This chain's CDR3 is CASSRQGDNQPQHF. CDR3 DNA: TGTGCCAGCAGTCGACAGGGGGACAATCAGCCCCAGCATTTT.

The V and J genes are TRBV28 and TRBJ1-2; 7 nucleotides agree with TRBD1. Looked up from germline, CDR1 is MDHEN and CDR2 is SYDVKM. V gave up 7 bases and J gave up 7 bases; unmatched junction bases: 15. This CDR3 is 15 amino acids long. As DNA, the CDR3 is TGTGCCAGCACTTCTACCGGACAGGACTTGGGTGGCTACACCTTC. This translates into CASTSTGQDLGGYTF.

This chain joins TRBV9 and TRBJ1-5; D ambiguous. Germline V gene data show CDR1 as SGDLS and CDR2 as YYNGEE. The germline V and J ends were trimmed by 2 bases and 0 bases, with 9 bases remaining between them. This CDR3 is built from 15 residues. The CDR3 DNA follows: TGTGCCAGCAGCGTCGGAGGCAATAGCAATCAGCCCCAGCATTTT. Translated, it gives CASSVGGNSNQPQHF.

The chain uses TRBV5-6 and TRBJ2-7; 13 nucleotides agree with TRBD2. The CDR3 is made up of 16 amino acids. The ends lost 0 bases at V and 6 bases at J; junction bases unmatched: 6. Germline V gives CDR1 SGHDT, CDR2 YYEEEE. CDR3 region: CASSLAILAGGLEQYF. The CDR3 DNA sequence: TGTGCCAGCAGCTTGGCCATACTAGCGGGAGGGCTCGAGCAGTACTTC.

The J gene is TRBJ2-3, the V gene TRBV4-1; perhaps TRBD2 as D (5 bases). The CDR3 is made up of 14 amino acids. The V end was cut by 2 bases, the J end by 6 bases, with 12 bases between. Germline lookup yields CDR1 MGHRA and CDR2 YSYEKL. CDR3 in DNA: TGCGCCAGCAGCCAATACGAGGGAACGGATACGCAGTATTTT. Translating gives CASSQYEGTDTQYF.

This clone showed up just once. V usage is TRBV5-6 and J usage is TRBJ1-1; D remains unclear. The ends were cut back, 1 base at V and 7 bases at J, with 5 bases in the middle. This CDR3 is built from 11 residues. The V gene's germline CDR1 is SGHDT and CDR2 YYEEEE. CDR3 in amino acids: CASSLLSEAFF. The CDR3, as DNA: TGTGCCAGCAGCTTGTTGAGTGAAGCTTTCTTT.

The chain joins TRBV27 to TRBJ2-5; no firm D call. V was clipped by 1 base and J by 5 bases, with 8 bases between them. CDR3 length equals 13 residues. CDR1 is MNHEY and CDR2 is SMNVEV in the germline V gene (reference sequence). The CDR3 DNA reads TGTGCCAGCAGTTTATTCCGCTCCGAGACCCAGTACTTC. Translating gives CASSLFRSETQYF.

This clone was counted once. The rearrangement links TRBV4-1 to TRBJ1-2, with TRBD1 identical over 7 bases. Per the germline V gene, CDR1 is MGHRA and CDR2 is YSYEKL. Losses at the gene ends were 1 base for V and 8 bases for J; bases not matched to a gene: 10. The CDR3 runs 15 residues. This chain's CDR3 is CASSQAIGQAAGYTF. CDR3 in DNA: TGCGCCAGCAGCCAAGCTATAGGACAGGCGGCGGGCTACACCTTC.

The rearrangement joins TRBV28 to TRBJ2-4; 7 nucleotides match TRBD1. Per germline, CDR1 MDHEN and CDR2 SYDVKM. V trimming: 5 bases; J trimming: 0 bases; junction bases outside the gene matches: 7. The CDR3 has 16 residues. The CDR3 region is CASSLRQGIAKNIQYF. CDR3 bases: TGTGCCAGCAGTCTCCGACAGGGTATAGCCAAAAACATTCAGTACTTC.